This TCR beta chain derives from a study of shared T cell receptors in the human thymus. CDR3 length: 22 amino acids. CDR1 and CDR2 (germline): KGHSH, LQKENI. V lost 0 bases and J lost 3, with 32 bases in between. TCRdb's table, derived via immunoSEQ multiplex PCR, lists solely in-frame clones and lacks some. The table lists about 730,000 clones, approximately 85% of them singletons, with around 0.0099% in the top ten. This clone was detected once. This sample was also put to use in a study of human thymus T cells. This second study notes: Healthy Finnish infants undergoing corrective surgery for congenital heart defects were the donors. The thymus was resected at corrective cardiac surgery. Thymic and blood repertoires showed apparently biased V and J gene usage. Highly overlapping thymic repertoires in unrelated individuals were reported by related research.

This chain uses TRBV18 with TRBJ1-1; D is possibly TRBD1 (5 bases). The source material was thymocytes. The source of this sequence is a girl under two years old with a congenital heart defect. For the CDR3, the DNA is TGTGCCAGCTCACCACCGGGTACCGGGGACTTCTATTTCGCCCCGATGGACACTGAAGCTTTCTTT. Translated, it gives CASSPPGTGDFYFAPMDTEAFF.